This entry lists 30 T cell receptor beta chains sequenced from one sample in a study of regulatory T cells in long-lasting Graves disease. Sequencing libraries for TCR beta were prepared with iRepertoire HTBI primers and Arm-PCR of CDR3 regions. TCRdb re-analysed the multiplex PCR reads in MiXCR, keeping a single row per CDR3 protein. Of under 800,000 distinct CDR3 sequences in the sample, around 17% are singletons; the top ten hold under 20%. Time point given: newly diagnosed GD, antithyroid drugs for less than 3 months. From RNA extracted from PBMCs, the TCR library was made. The sample was also reused in another study, on T cells in Graves' hyperthyroidism and ophthalmopathy.

The sample consisted of peripheral blood mononuclear cells (PBMCs), taken at new diagnosis, from a patient treated with antithyroid drugs. These receptor sequences come from a woman aged 25 to 39 with Graves disease.

In its sample, this clonotype was seen many times. This chain joins TRBV6-1 and TRBJ2-3, with 8 bases identical to TRBD1. Germline V lookup: CDR1 MNHNS, CDR2 SASEGT. Trimming cost V 5 bases and J 6 bases; bases outside gene matches: 7. CDR3 size: 14 residues. The CDR3 sequence is CASSTRGLSDTQYF. The CDR3, as DNA: TGTGCCAGCAGTACCAGGGGGCTATCGGATACGCAGTATTTT.

As concerns this clonotype: Germline and junction disagree at one end, which may indicate a read error. The V and J genes are TRBV9 and TRBJ2-1; 8 nucleotides agree with TRBD2. Germline CDR1 is SGDLS and CDR2 is YYNGEE. The length of the CDR3 is 15 residues. The CDR3 sequence: CASSVGLAGDNEQSF. CDR3 bases: TGTGCCAGCAGCGTTGGGCTAGCGGGTGACAATGAGCAGTCCTTC.

The chain carries TRBV7-6 and TRBJ2-2, with unresolved D. CDR3 length: 14 residues. Germline values: CDR1 SGHVS, CDR2 FNYEAQ. The V end lost 3 bases, the J end lost 1 base, and 6 bases lay between the germline ends. The CDR3 spells CASSFNQNTGELFF. CDR3 in DNA: TGTGCCAGCAGCTTTAACCAGAACACCGGGGAGCTGTTTTTT.

At least ten counts were recorded for this clonotype. This chain links TRBV12-3 or TRBV12-4 with TRBJ2-2; the match to TRBD1 covers 8 bases. Unmatched junction bases numbered 3, after V lost 8 bases and J lost 1 base. The CDR3 has 14 amino acids. In nucleotides, the CDR3 is TGTGCCAGCGAGGGACAGGTGAACACCGGGGAGCTGTTTTTT. Translating gives CASEGQVNTGELFF.

This clonotype has a handful of counts. A read error may produce the germline difference seen at one junction end. This chain links TRBV19 with TRBJ2-4, with D perhaps TRBD2 (6 bases). CDR1 LNHDA and CDR2 SQIVND come from the germline V gene (reference sequence). The CDR3 sequence is 18 residues long. The CDR3 is CASTPTNEGKLAKSIQYF. The CDR3 nucleotides are TGTGCCAGTACCCCGACGAACGAGGGAAAACTAGCCAAAAGCATTCAGTACTTC. Filled out from reference TRBV19 and TRBJ2-4, the complete variable domain reads DGGITQSPKYLFRKEGQNVTLSCEQNLNHDAMYWYRQDPGQGLRLIYYSQIVNDFQKGDIAEGYSVSREKKESFPLTVTSAQKNPTAFYLCASTPTNEGKLAKSIQYFGAGTRLSVL.

This clonotype has a handful of counts. This sequence joins TRBV7-9 and TRBJ2-3, with D possibly being TRBD2 (6 bases). The CDR3 loop spans 16 amino acids. Per the germline V gene, CDR1 is SEHNR and CDR2 is FQNEAQ (reference sequence). V gave up 1 base and J gave up 0 bases, with 11 bases separating them. The CDR3 sequence: CASSLGASASTDTQYF. CDR3 coding DNA: TGTGCCAGCAGCTTAGGTGCTAGCGCTAGCACAGATACGCAGTATTTT.

This clonotype was observed a handful of times. The chain is built from TRBV28 and TRBJ1-6, with 7 bases lining up with TRBD1. The CDR3 has 17 residues. Unmatched junction bases numbered 10, after V lost 7 bases and J lost 1 base. Germline lookup yields CDR1 MDHEN and CDR2 SYDVKM. For the CDR3, the DNA is TGTGCCAGCACTCCGAGGGCGACAGGGTCCTATAATTCACCCCTCCACTTT. Translation gives CASTPRATGSYNSPLHF.

The chain links TRBV20-1 to TRBJ2-1, with 9 bases fitting TRBD2. The ends lost 5 bases at V and 7 bases at J; junction bases unmatched: 12. Per the germline V gene, CDR1 is DFQATT and CDR2 is SNEGSKA (reference sequence). The CDR3 is 15 residues long. The CDR3 DNA reads as TGCAGTGCTTCCTCTCTAGCGGGACTTGGAAATGAGCAGTTCTTC. It codes for CSASSLAGLGNEQFF.

This chain connects TRBV6-1 to TRBJ1-4; maybe TRBD1 (5 bases). V was trimmed by 6 bases and J by 8 bases, leaving 16 bases between them. Germline lookup yields CDR1 MNHNS and CDR2 SASEGT. This CDR3 spans 14 amino acids. The CDR3 DNA follows: TGTGCCAGCAGGAAGGGTCAGGGTGGCGAAAAACTGTTTTTT. As protein: CASRKGQGGEKLFF.

V usage is TRBV29-1 and J usage is TRBJ2-1; TRBD2 matches at 7 bases. V lost 4 bases and J lost 9; bases outside the gene matches: 12. In germline, CDR1 is SQVTM, CDR2 ANQGSEA. The CDR3 runs to 14 residues. DNA of the CDR3: TGCAGCGTTGGCCCCGGACTAGGCGAGGGTGAGCAGTTCTTC. Its protein is CSVGPGLGEGEQFF.

This clonotype appeared many times. The chain carries TRBV11-1 and TRBJ2-2; no reliable D call. V dropped 2 bases and J dropped 6 bases, with 10 bases sitting between them. The CDR3 contains 14 residues. Germline values: CDR1 SGHAT, CDR2 FQDESV (reference sequence). The CDR3 region is CASSLHRGAGELFF. The CDR3 DNA reads TGTGCCAGCAGCTTACATCGAGGTGCCGGGGAGCTGTTTTTT. Full variable domain (rest looked up from reference TRBV11-1 and TRBJ2-2): EAEVAQSPRYKITEKSQAVAFWCDPISGHATLYWYRQILGQGPELLVQFQDESVVDDSQLPKDRFSAERLKGVDSTLKIQPAELGDSAMYLCASSLHRGAGELFFGEGSRLTVL.

The chain combines TRBV19 with TRBJ2-2, with 7 bases identical to TRBD1. This CDR3 has 15 residues. Germline CDR1 LNHDA, CDR2 SQIVND (reference sequence). J was trimmed by 1 base and V by 7 bases; bases with no gene match: 6. DNA of the CDR3: TGTGCCAGTAACTACGGGACAGAGAACACCGGGGAGCTGTTTTTT. Translated, it gives CASNYGTENTGELFF.

This clonotype was counted ten times or more. The rearrangement uses TRBV7-3 and TRBJ2-6; D is unresolved. The CDR3 extends over 17 amino acids. Trimming took 1 base from V and 0 from J, leaving 10 bases between them. In germline, CDR1 is SGHTA, CDR2 FQGTGA. CDR3 DNA: TGTGCCAGCAGCTTAAGTCGCGGTAACTCTGGGGCCAACGTCCTGACTTTC. Protein product: CASSLSRGNSGANVLTF.

The chain joins TRBV7-2 to TRBJ2-3; 9 nucleotides align to TRBD2. Losses at the gene ends were 5 bases for V and 4 bases for J; bases not matched to a gene: 13. The germline gives CDR1 SGHTA, CDR2 FQGNSA. The CDR3 spans 17 residues. The CDR3 region has the DNA TGTGCCAGCAGCACGGGAGGCGGGAGGGCCTTGTCAGATACGCAGTATTTT. Translation: CASSTGGGRALSDTQYF.

The genes are TRBV6-1 and TRBJ2-7, with 8 nucleotides matching TRBD1. The CDR3 sequence is 12 residues long. V lost 5 bases and J lost 7; bases outside the gene matches: 4. Per germline, CDR1 MNHNS and CDR2 SASEGT. The CDR3 reads CASSLRGQEQYF. The CDR3 nucleotides read TGTGCCAGCAGTCTCAGGGGGCAAGAGCAGTACTTC.

J is TRBJ2-1 and V is TRBV6-5; TRBD2 aligns across 14 bases. The V gene's germline CDR1 is MNHEY and CDR2 SVGAGI. The junction had 5 bases not matched to a gene; V was cut back by 0 bases and J by 10 bases. This CDR3 has 16 residues. The chain's CDR3 is CASSYSGTSGSSEQFF. In DNA, the CDR3 is TGTGCCAGCAGTTACTCCGGGACTAGCGGGAGTAGCGAGCAGTTCTTC.

This clonotype was observed many times. The rearrangement joins TRBV7-3 to TRBJ1-1; D is undetermined. With 6 bases removed from V and 1 base from J, the gap between germline ends came to 15 bases. There are 15 residues in the CDR3. CDR1 is SGHTA, CDR2 FQGTGA, per germline. The CDR3 sequence: CASSPLRTTNTEAFF. The CDR3 nucleotides read TGTGCCAGCAGTCCCCTACGTACAACGAACACTGAAGCTTTCTTT.

Ten or more counts support this clonotype. The chain links TRBV12-3 or TRBV12-4 to TRBJ1-3; weak D call: TRBD1 (5 bases). V was pared by 5 bases and J by 8 bases, with 13 bases between. This CDR3 has 13 amino acids. The CDR3 coding sequence is TGTGCCAGCAGTACCGGGACGCTATACACCATATATTTT. Its protein product is CASSTGTLYTIYF.

V is TRBV19 and J is TRBJ1-5; tentatively, D is TRBD1 (5 bases). The CDR3 runs 17 residues. CDR1 LNHDA and CDR2 SQIVND come from the germline V gene (reference sequence). V shed 7 bases and J shed 0 bases, with 19 bases lying between them. CDR3 sequence (DNA): TGTGCCAGTAACCCCATCAAGGGGTCGGCTAGCAATCAGCCCCAGCATTTT. Amino acid sequence: CASNPIKGSASNQPQHF.

The chain combines TRBV28 with TRBJ1-5; TRBD1 matches 8 bases. V was clipped by 6 bases and J by 7 bases; unmatched bases: 14. This CDR3 spans 16 amino acids. The germline V gene encodes CDR1 MDHEN and CDR2 SYDVKM. CDR3 region: CASSPGQGRPGQPQHF. The CDR3 region has the DNA TGTGCCAGCAGCCCAGGACAGGGACGGCCGGGACAGCCCCAGCATTTT. The entire variable domain, with the rest obtained from reference TRBV28 and TRBJ1-5, is as follows: DVKVTQSSRYLVKRTGEKVFLECVQDMDHENMFWYRQDPGLGLRLIYFSYDVKMKEKGDIPEGYSVSREKKERFSLILESASTNQTSMYLCASSPGQGRPGQPQHFGDGTRLSIL.

Ten or more counts support this clonotype. The CDR3 here is CATSEMNYGYTF. The DNA for the CDR3 is TGTGCCACTTCCGAAATGAACTATGGCTACACCTTC. This chain joins TRBV28 and TRBJ1-2; D is undetermined. CDR3 size: 12 residues. CDR1 and CDR2 (germline): MDHEN, SYDVKM. V was trimmed by 10 bases and J by 2 bases, leaving 11 bases between them.

In its sample, this clonotype was seen once. The chain is built from TRBV14 and TRBJ2-1; the D is unclear. The end of the DNA fits TRBJ2-5 better, so the J call may be wrong. CDR3 length equals 15 residues. Looked up from germline, CDR1 is SGHDN and CDR2 is FVKESK. CDR3 region: CASSPERPRLGTQYF. CDR3 nucleotide sequence: TGTGCCAGCAGCCCAGAACGTCCCCGGTTAGGGACCCAGTACTTC.

Details on this clonotype: A much larger clone lies one base from this, so it may be a read error. This sequence joins TRBV24-1 and TRBJ2-1, with a weak D call TRBD1 (7 bases). The V gene lost 3 bases and the J gene lost 8 bases, with 25 bases spanning the gap. The CDR3 consists of 18 residues. The germline CDR1 and CDR2 sequences are KGHDR and SFDVKD. The CDR3 sequence: CATSDRRQGRGVVDEQFF. DNA of the CDR3: TGTGCCACCAGTGATCGGAGACAGGGTAGGGGGGTCGTCGATGAGCAGTTCTTC.

The V and J genes are TRBV29-1 and TRBJ2-1; 7 bases align to TRBD2. The V and J ends lost 6 bases and 6 bases, in that order; junction bases with no gene match: 8. CDR3 length equals 13 residues. Germline-derived CDR1 and CDR2 are SQVTM and ANQGSEA. The CDR3 nucleotides are TGCAGCGTCGACCGGGCGGGAGTCAATGAGCAGTTCTTC. This sequence encodes CSVDRAGVNEQFF.

For this clonotype: At one boundary the junction diverges from the germline segment, which might be a read error. The rearrangement links TRBV7-7 to TRBJ1-1; D is ambiguous. CDR1 is SSHAT, CDR2 FNYEAQ, per germline (reference sequence). This CDR3 is built from 13 residues. The CDR3 DNA reads TGTGCTAGCAGCTTAGCTGACACTTTTGAAGCTTTCTTT. Translated, it gives CASSLADTFEAFF.

The chain is built from TRBV24-1 and TRBJ1-5; 12 bases align to TRBD1. The CDR3 runs to 16 residues. Per the germline V gene, CDR1 is KGHDR and CDR2 is SFDVKD. V lost 4 bases to trimming and J lost 5 bases; unmatched junction nucleotides: 5. The CDR3 is CATSDSGTGGYQPQHF. CDR3 DNA: TGTGCCACCAGTGACTCCGGGACAGGGGGCTATCAGCCCCAGCATTTT.

Many counts were recorded for this clonotype. The rearrangement uses TRBV20-1 and TRBJ2-1, with D tentatively TRBD1 or TRBD2 (5 bases each). Germline assignment: CDR1 DFQATT and CDR2 SNEGSKA (reference sequence). The CDR3 sequence is 16 residues long. V dropped 6 bases and J dropped 0 bases, with 18 bases sitting between them. CDR3 sequence: CSARTPGARSYNEQFF. CDR3 sequence (DNA): TGCAGTGCGAGAACCCCCGGGGCCCGCTCCTACAATGAGCAGTTCTTC.

This clonotype has just a few counts. V is TRBV29-1 and J is TRBJ2-7, with no clear D. The CDR3 contains 12 residues. In germline, CDR1 is SQVTM, CDR2 ANQGSEA. Trimming shortened V by 6 bases and J by 2 bases, and 11 bases separated the two germline ends. The CDR3 DNA sequence: TGCAGCGTCCTCCATGGACCCTACGAGCAGTACTTC. Its translation: CSVLHGPYEQYF.

This clonotype occurred many times. The V and J genes are TRBV24-1 and TRBJ2-3; no reliable D call. The germline V gene encodes CDR1 KGHDR and CDR2 SFDVKD. The V gene lost 0 bases and the J gene lost 7 bases, with 7 bases spanning the gap. The CDR3 is 13 residues long. The DNA for the CDR3 is TGTGCCACCAGTGATTTGCTGGGGAATACGCAGTATTTT. Translated: CATSDLLGNTQYF.

This clonotype came up a few times. The CDR3 nucleotides are TGCAGTGCTAGGGAGCATACAGGGGGCACTGGGGCCAACGTCCTGACTTTC. Protein product: CSAREHTGGTGANVLTF. The V call is TRBV20-1, the J call TRBJ2-6, with 9 bases lining up with TRBD1. V lost 3 bases to trimming and J lost 2 bases; unmatched junction nucleotides: 8. The CDR3 covers 17 residues. Germline CDR1 reads DFQATT; CDR2 reads SNEGSKA (reference sequence).